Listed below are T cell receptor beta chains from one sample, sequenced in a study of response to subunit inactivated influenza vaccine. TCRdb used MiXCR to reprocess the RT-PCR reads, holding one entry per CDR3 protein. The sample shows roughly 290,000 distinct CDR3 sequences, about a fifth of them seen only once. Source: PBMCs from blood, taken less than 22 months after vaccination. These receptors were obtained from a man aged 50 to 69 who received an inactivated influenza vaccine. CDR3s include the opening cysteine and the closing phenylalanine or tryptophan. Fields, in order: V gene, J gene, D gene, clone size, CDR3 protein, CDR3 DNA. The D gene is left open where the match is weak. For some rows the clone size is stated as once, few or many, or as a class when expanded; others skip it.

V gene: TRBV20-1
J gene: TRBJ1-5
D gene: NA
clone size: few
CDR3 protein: CSARDLLGSSNQPQHF
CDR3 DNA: TGCAGTGCTAGAGATCTCTTAGGTAGTAGCAATCAGCCCCAGCATTTT

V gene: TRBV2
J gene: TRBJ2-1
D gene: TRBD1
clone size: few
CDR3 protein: CASNDRVMDEQFF
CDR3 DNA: TGTGCCAGCAACGACAGGGTGATGGATGAGCAGTTCTTC

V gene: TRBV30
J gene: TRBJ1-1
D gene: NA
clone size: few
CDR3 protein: CAWSSSPNTEAFF
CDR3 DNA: TGTGCCTGGAGTAGTAGCCCGAACACTGAAGCTTTCTTT

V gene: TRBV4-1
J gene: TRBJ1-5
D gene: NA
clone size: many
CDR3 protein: CASSQWRGEIYNQPQHF
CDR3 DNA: TGCGCCAGCAGCCAATGGCGGGGGGAGATCTACAATCAGCCCCAGCATTTT

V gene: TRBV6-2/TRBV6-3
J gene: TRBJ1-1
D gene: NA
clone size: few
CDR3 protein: CASSYFTGTPNTEAFF
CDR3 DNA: TGTGCCAGCAGTTATTTCACCGGGACACCGAACACTGAAGCTTTCTTT

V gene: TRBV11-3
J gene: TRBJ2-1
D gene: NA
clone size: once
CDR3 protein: CASSLVEWWTLSNEQFF
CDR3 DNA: TGTGCCAGCAGCTTGGTTGAGTGGTGGACCCTATCCAATGAGCAGTTCTTC

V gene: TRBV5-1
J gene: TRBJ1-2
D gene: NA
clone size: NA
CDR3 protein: CASRPDNYGYTF
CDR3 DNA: TGCGCCAGCAGGCCGGATAACTATGGCTACACCTTC

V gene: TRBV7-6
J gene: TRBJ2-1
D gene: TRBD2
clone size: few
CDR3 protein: CASSHGTSGTYNEQFF
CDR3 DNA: TGTGCCAGCAGCCACGGGACTAGCGGGACTTACAATGAGCAGTTCTTC

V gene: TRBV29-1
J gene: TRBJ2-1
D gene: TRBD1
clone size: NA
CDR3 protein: CSVNTGVNNEQFF
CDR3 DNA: TGCAGCGTCAACACAGGGGTAAACAATGAGCAGTTCTTC

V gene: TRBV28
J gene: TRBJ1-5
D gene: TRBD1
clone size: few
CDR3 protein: CASSHQGVNQPQHF
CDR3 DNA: TGTGCCAGCAGTCATCAGGGGGTCAATCAGCCCCAGCATTTT

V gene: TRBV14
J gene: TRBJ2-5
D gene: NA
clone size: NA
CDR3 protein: CASSQAAGVPETQYF
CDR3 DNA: TGTGCCAGCAGCCAAGCGGCAGGGGTCCCAGAGACCCAGTACTTC

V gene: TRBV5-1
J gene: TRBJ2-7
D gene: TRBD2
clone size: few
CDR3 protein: CASSLGVLAGESSYEQYF
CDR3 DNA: TGCGCCAGCAGCTTAGGGGTACTAGCGGGAGAGAGCTCCTACGAGCAGTACTTC

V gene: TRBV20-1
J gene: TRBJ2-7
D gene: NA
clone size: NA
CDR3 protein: CSARDPSYEQYF
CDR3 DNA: TGCAGTGCTAGGGACCCCTCCTACGAGCAGTACTTC

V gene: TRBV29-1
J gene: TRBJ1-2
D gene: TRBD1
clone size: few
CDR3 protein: CSVEDRESGYTF
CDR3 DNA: TGCAGCGTTGAGGACAGGGAGAGTGGCTACACCTTC

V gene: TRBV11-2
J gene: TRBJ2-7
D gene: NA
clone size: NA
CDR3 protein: CASSSSTGSEQYF
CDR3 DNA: TGTGCCAGCAGCTCGAGCACGGGATCCGAGCAGTACTTC

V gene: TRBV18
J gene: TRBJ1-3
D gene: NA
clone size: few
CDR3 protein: CASSPRDTIYF
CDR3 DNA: TGTGCCAGCTCACCAAGGGACACCATATATTTT

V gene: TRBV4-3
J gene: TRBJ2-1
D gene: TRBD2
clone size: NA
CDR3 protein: CASSHPPSGLGSYNEQFF
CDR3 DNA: TGCGCCAGCAGCCATCCCCCTAGCGGACTCGGCTCCTACAATGAGCAGTTCTTC

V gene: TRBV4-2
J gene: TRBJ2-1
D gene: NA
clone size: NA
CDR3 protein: CASSQGSGHYNEQFF
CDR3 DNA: TGTGCCAGCAGCCAAGGGTCGGGTCACTACAATGAGCAGTTCTTC

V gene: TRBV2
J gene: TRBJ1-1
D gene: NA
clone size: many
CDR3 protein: CASSFDSEAFF
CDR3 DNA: TGTGCCAGCAGCTTTGACAGTGAAGCTTTCTTT

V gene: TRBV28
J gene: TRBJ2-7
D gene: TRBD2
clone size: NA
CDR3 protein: CASSASGAAYEQYF
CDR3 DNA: TGTGCCAGCAGTGCTAGCGGGGCGGCCTACGAGCAGTACTTC

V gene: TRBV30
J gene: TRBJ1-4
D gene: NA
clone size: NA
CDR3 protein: CAWRAVQLDEKLFF
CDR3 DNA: TGTGCCTGGAGGGCGGTGCAGCTAGATGAAAAACTGTTTTTT

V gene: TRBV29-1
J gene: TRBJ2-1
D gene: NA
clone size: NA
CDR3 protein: CSVVGAVSNNEQFF
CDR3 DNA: TGCAGCGTTGTCGGCGCAGTGTCTAACAATGAGCAGTTCTTC

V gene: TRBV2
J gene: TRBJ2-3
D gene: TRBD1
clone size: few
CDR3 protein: CASSARFRTGTYTDTQYF
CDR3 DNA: TGTGCCAGCAGTGCGAGGTTTAGGACAGGGACTTACACAGATACGCAGTATTTT

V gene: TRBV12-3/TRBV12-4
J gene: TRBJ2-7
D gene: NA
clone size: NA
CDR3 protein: CASSLGGGRYEQYF
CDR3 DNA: TGTGCCAGCAGTTTAGGTGGGGGGCGCTACGAGCAGTACTTC

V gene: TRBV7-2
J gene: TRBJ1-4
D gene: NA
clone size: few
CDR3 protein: CASSFNSGEKLFF
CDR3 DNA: TGTGCCAGCAGCTTTAACAGTGGTGAAAAACTGTTTTTT

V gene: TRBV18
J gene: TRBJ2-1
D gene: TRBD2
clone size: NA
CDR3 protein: CASSLPGLAGGHVVNEQFF
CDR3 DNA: TGTGCCAGCTCACTCCCGGGACTAGCGGGGGGGCACGTGGTAAATGAGCAGTTCTTC